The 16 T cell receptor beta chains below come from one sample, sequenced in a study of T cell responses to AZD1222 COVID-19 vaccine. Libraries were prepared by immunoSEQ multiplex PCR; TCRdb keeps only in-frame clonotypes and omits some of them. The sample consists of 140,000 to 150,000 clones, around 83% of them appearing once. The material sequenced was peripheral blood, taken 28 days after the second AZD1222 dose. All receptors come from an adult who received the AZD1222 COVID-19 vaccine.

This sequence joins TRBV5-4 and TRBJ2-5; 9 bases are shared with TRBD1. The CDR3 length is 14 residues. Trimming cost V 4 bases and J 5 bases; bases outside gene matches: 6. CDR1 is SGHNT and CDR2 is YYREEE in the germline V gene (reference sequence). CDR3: CASSPGQGYETQYF. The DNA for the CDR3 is TGTGCCAGCAGCCCGGGACAGGGTTACGAGACCCAGTACTTC.

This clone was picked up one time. The CDR3 DNA is TGTGCCAGCAGTTACGAGGGCGGACCGGGTTTTGTCTACACCTTC. Amino acids: CASSYEGGPGFVYTF. This sequence joins TRBV6-2 or TRBV6-3 and TRBJ1-2; D remains unclear. This CDR3 is 15 amino acids long. The germline gives CDR1 MNHEY, CDR2 SVGEGT. V was shortened by 2 bases and J by 10 bases, with 20 bases between the two germline ends.

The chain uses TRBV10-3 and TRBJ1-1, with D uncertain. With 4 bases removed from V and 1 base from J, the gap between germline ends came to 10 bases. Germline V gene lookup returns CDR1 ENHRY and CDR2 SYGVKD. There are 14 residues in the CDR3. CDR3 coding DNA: TGTGCCATCAGTGGTACAGAGAGGAACACTGAAGCTTTCTTT. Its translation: CAISGTERNTEAFF.

CDR3 in amino acids: CASSVEGTPTNEKLFF. In DNA, the CDR3 is TGTGCCAGCAGTGTCGAAGGGACACCAACTAATGAAAAACTGTTTTTT. The J gene is TRBJ1-4, the V gene TRBV28; perhaps TRBD1 as D (6 bases). The germline gives CDR1 MDHEN, CDR2 SYDVKM. This CDR3 region has 16 residues. V shed 5 bases and J shed 0 bases, with 13 bases lying between them. Looking up the rest from reference TRBV28 and TRBJ1-4 gives the full variable domain: DVKVTQSSRYLVKRTGEKVFLECVQDMDHENMFWYRQDPGLGLRLIYFSYDVKMKEKGDIPEGYSVSREKKERFSLILESASTNQTSMYLCASSVEGTPTNEKLFFGSGTQLSVL.

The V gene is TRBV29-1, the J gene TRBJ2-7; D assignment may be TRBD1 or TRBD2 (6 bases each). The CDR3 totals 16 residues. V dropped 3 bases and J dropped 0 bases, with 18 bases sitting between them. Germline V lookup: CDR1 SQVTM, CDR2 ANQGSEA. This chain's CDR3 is CSVDGLGGVSSYEQYF. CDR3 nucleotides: TGCAGCGTTGATGGACTGGGGGGCGTCAGCTCCTACGAGCAGTACTTC.

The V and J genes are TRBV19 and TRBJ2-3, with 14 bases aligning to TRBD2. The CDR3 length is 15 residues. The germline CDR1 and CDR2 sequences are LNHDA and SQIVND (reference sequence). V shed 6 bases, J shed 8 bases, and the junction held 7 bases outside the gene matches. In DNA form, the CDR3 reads TGTGCCAGTAGCACGGGACTAGCGGGAGAAGGTACGCAGTATTTT. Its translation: CASSTGLAGEGTQYF.

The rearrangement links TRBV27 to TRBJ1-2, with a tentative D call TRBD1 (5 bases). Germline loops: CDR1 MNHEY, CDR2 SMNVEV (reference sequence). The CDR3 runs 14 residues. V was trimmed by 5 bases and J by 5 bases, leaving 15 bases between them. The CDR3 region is CASSVGAEGYGYTF. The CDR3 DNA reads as TGTGCCAGCAGTGTCGGGGCCGAGGGGTATGGCTACACCTTC.

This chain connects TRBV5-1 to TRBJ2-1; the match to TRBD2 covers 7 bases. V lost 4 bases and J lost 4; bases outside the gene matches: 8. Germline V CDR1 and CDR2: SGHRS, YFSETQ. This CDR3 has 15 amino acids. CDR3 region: CASSPDLADYNEQFF. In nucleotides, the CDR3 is TGCGCCAGCAGCCCCGATCTAGCGGATTACAATGAGCAGTTCTTC.

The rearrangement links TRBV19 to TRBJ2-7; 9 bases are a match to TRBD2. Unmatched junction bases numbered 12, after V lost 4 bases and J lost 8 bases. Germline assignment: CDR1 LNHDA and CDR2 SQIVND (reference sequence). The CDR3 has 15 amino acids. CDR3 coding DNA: TGTGCCAGTAGTACTACTAGCGGGTCGCCGGGGAAGCAGTACTTC. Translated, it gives CASSTTSGSPGKQYF.

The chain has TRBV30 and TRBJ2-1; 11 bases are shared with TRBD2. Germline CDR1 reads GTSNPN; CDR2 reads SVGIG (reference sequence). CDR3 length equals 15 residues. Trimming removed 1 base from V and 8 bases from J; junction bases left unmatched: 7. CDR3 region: CAWSGIAGGVHEQFF. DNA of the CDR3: TGTGCCTGGAGTGGGATAGCGGGAGGGGTCCATGAGCAGTTCTTC.

The CDR3 bases are TGTGCCAGCAGAGGGCAATTCTATAATTCACCCCTCCACTTT. It translates to CASRGQFYNSPLHF. V gene TRBV7-9 combines with J gene TRBJ1-6; no clear D. Germline V lookup: CDR1 SEHNR, CDR2 FQNEAQ (reference sequence). V lost 6 bases to trimming and J lost 3 bases, with 9 bases between them. CDR3 length: 14 amino acids. The full variable domain, rest sourced from reference TRBV7-9 and TRBJ1-6, is DTGVSQNPRHKITKRGQNVTFRCDPISEHNRLYWYRQTLGQGPEFLTYFQNEAQLEKSRLLSDRFSAERPKGSFSTLEIQRTEQGDSAMYLCASRGQFYNSPLHFGNGTRLTVT.

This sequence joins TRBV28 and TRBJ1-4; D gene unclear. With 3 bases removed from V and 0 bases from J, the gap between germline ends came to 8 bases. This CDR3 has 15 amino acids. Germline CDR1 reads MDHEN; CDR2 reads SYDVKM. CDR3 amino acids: CASSFWGATNEKLFF. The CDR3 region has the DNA TGTGCCAGCAGTTTTTGGGGAGCAACTAATGAAAAACTGTTTTTT.

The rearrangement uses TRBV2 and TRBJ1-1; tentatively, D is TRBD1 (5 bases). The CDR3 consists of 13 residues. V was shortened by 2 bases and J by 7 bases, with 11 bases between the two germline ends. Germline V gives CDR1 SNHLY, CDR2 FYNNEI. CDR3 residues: CASSEQGWNEAFF. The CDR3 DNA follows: TGTGCCAGCAGTGAACAGGGCTGGAATGAAGCTTTCTTT.

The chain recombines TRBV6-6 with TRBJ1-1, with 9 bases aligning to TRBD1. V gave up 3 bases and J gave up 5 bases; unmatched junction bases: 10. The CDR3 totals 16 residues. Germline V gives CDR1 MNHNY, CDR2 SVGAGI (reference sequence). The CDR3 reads CASSYTGGLSRTEAFF. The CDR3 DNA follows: TGTGCCAGCAGTTATACAGGGGGCCTCTCGAGGACTGAAGCTTTCTTT.

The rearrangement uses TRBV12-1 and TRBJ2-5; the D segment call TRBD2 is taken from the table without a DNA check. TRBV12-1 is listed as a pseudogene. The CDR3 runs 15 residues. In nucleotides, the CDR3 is TGTGCCAGCAGCTGCCCACTAGCGGTGGAGAGCGACCAGTACTTC. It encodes CASSCPLAVESDQYF.

CDR3 sequence: CASSWGQGRVDTQYF. Written as DNA, the CDR3 is TGTGCCAGCAGCTGGGGACAGGGCCGGGTAGATACGCAGTATTTT. The V and J genes are TRBV7-2 and TRBJ2-3; 9 nucleotides match TRBD1. J gave up 5 bases and V 4 bases, and 7 bases lay outside the gene matches. Germline V lookup: CDR1 SGHTA, CDR2 FQGNSA. The CDR3 consists of 15 residues.